The 29 T cell receptor beta chains below all came from one sample that was sequenced in a study of cytomegalovirus exposure and HLA in healthy donors listed by TCRdb under 2017. The library was produced with the immunoSEQ multiplex PCR assay. A mixture of 60 forward primers for TCR Vbeta segments and 13 reverse primers for TCR Jbeta segments was used in the multiplex PCR. Here the immuneACCESS table is served through TCRdb, limited to in-frame sequences with V and J called. Missing clones are a known gap in these copies; in checked studies unresolved V genes cover under half, and the rest lacks a known reason. Recorded for this sample are roughly 180,000 clones; 75% to 85% of them occurred a single time. The top ten hold around 2.1% of the sample. The specimen was PBMCs. The receptors here all came from a woman younger than 30 in good health and CMV-seropositive.

Only a few counts were recorded for this clone. The rearrangement joins TRBV21-1 to TRBJ1-3; the DNA was not used to check the table's D call, TRBD1. TRBV21-1 is a known pseudogene. The CDR3 runs to 17 residues. Here the CDR3 DNA reads TGTGCCAGCAGCAAAGCCAAGGACAGGGGACCTGGAAACACCATATATTTT. This translates into CASSKAKDRGPGNTIYF.

The rearrangement uses TRBV18 and TRBJ2-2; 10 bases are a match to TRBD1. V trimming: 3 bases; J trimming: 6 bases; junction bases outside the gene matches: 10. Per germline, CDR1 KGHSH and CDR2 LQKENI. The CDR3 totals 17 residues. The CDR3 DNA sequence: TGTGCCAGCTCACCGATTACGATGACAGGGGGCTCCGGGGAGCTGTTTTTT. Residues: CASSPITMTGGSGELFF.

The rearrangement joins TRBV7-9 to TRBJ2-1; D might be TRBD1 (6 bases). Between the trimmed V and J ends, which lost 5 bases and 7 bases, there was a span of 21 bases. Germline loops: CDR1 SEHNR, CDR2 FQNEAQ (reference sequence). The CDR3 is made up of 16 amino acids. The DNA of the CDR3 is TGTGCCAGCAGCGCAACTCCCAGGGGAGTAAGGAATGAGCAGTTCTTC. It yields the protein CASSATPRGVRNEQFF.

The rearrangement joins TRBV9 to TRBJ1-1, with D unclear. Looked up from germline, CDR1 is SGDLS and CDR2 is YYNGEE. V was trimmed by 0 bases and J by 4 bases, leaving 13 bases between them. CDR3 length: 15 residues. CDR3 amino acids: CASSVGGWAATEAFF. As DNA, the CDR3 is TGTGCCAGCAGCGTAGGAGGGTGGGCGGCCACTGAAGCTTTCTTT.

This clone was recorded only once. The J gene is TRBJ2-2, the V gene TRBV6-5, with D possibly TRBD1 on 6 matching bases. The CDR3 is made up of 15 amino acids. Germline CDR1 reads MNHEY; CDR2 reads SVGAGI. V dropped 5 bases and J dropped 1 base, with 11 bases sitting between them. The CDR3 DNA sequence: TGTGCCAGCAGTCGACAGGCTCAGAACACCGGGGAGCTGTTTTTT. Translation gives CASSRQAQNTGELFF.

The rearrangement joins TRBV4-2 to TRBJ1-2; 8 bases are a match to TRBD1. Per germline, CDR1 LGHNA and CDR2 YNFKEQ. Trimming removed 1 base from V and 6 bases from J; junction bases left unmatched: 7. The CDR3 length is 15 residues. The CDR3 region is CASSQGTGTVHGYTF. In DNA form, the CDR3 reads TGTGCCAGCAGCCAAGGGACAGGGACTGTTCATGGCTACACCTTC.

The chain uses TRBV19 and TRBJ1-1, with 8 nucleotides matching TRBD1. In germline, CDR1 is LNHDA, CDR2 SQIVND (reference sequence). J lost 0 bases, V lost 8 bases, and 11 bases had no gene match. The CDR3 runs to 16 residues. The CDR3 loop is CASVGTGRKLNTEAFF. The CDR3 DNA sequence: TGTGCCAGTGTTGGGACAGGCCGGAAGTTGAACACTGAAGCTTTCTTT.

The chain combines TRBV6-4 with TRBJ2-7, with 7 bases aligning to TRBD1. After removal of 7 bases from V and 5 bases from J, the junction contained 14 bases not matched to a gene. Per the germline V gene, CDR1 is MRHNA and CDR2 is SNTAGT. The CDR3 totals 15 residues. The CDR3 loop is CASTAPWDSRNEQYV. CDR3 sequence (DNA): TGTGCCAGCACCGCACCCTGGGACAGCCGTAACGAGCAGTACGTC.

This chain links TRBV25-1 with TRBJ2-7; TRBD1 matches at 8 bases. With V trimmed by 6 bases and J by 2 bases, 6 bases remained unmatched. Germline V gives CDR1 MGHDK, CDR2 SYGVNS. The CDR3 spans 14 residues. CDR3 nucleotide sequence: TGTGCCAGCAGGGAAGACAGGGGCCCCTACGAGCAGTACTTC. It codes for CASREDRGPYEQYF.

V is TRBV4-2 and J is TRBJ2-1; 7 bases are shared with TRBD2. CDR1 and CDR2 from the germline V gene are LGHNA and YNFKEQ. V lost 5 bases and J lost 7; bases outside the gene matches: 5. The CDR3 is 13 amino acids. The CDR3: CASSWAGDNEQFF. CDR3 coding DNA: TGTGCCAGCAGCTGGGCGGGGGATAATGAGCAGTTCTTC.

This clone occurred a few times. The J gene is TRBJ1-3, the V gene TRBV5-6, with D uncertain. Trimming left V 0 bases short and J 0 bases short, with 10 bases between. From germline, CDR1 is SGHDT and CDR2 YYEEEE. This CDR3 contains 16 residues. The CDR3 protein is CASSLGEDSSGNTIYF. CDR3 nucleotides: TGTGCCAGCAGCTTGGGGGAGGATAGCTCTGGAAACACCATATATTTT.

V usage is TRBV5-6 and J usage is TRBJ2-5, with TRBD2 matching over 9 bases. CDR1 and CDR2 from the germline V gene are SGHDT and YYEEEE. The CDR3 runs 18 residues. V was clipped by 4 bases and J by 6 bases; unmatched bases: 19. CDR3 amino acids: CASSHGGVAGGQLQTQYF. The CDR3 DNA reads as TGTGCCAGCAGCCACGGAGGGGTGGCGGGGGGGCAATTGCAGACCCAGTACTTC.

About this clone itself: This same CDR3 is encoded by further DNA sequences in the sample. This chain connects TRBV7-2 to TRBJ2-2, with TRBD1 matching 10 bases. The V gene end was trimmed by 0 bases and the J gene end by 2 bases; junction bases not matched to a gene: 0. CDR1 is SGHTA, CDR2 FQGNSA, per germline. This CDR3 region has 16 residues. This chain's CDR3 is CASSLATGGNTGELFF. The CDR3 DNA sequence: TGTGCCAGCAGCTTAGCGACAGGGGGCAACACCGGGGAGCTGTTTTTT.

V and J are TRBV4-1 and TRBJ1-1; D is unclear. V was pared by 4 bases and J by 0 bases, with 12 bases between. This CDR3 comprises 15 residues. The germline V gene encodes CDR1 MGHRA and CDR2 YSYEKL. DNA for the CDR3: TGCGCCAGCAGCCTTCAACGGGAGATGAACACTGAAGCTTTCTTT. It yields the protein CASSLQREMNTEAFF.

This clone was seen only once. At one end the junction does not follow the germline gene, possibly because of a read error. The chain combines TRBV19 with TRBJ1-2; D possibly corresponds to TRBD1 (5 bases). The CDR3 spans 12 residues. Germline loops: CDR1 LNHDA, CDR2 SQIVND (reference sequence). The CDR3 protein is CASSNRRGGYAF. CDR3 in DNA: TGTGCCAGTAGTAACAGGAGGGGCGGCTACGCCTTC.

CDR3 residues: CASSLSTAYGYTF. The DNA for the CDR3 is TGTGCCAGCAGCTTATCGACAGCCTATGGCTACACCTTC. The gene calls are TRBV13 and TRBJ1-2; D might be TRBD1 (5 bases). The length of the CDR3 is 13 residues. Germline assignment: CDR1 PRHDT and CDR2 FYEKMQ (reference sequence). Trimming took 2 bases from V and 4 from J, leaving 8 bases between them.

This clone was counted between two and nine times. J is TRBJ2-1 and V is TRBV18, with a weak D call TRBD1 (6 bases). Germline V gene data show CDR1 as KGHSH and CDR2 as LQKENI. Trimming cost V 6 bases and J 1 base, with 13 bases left between them. The CDR3 covers 15 residues. In DNA, the CDR3 is TGTGCCAGCTCCACAACAGGGCAATCCTACAATGAGCAGTTCTTC. Protein product: CASSTTGQSYNEQFF.

The V gene is TRBV29-1, the J gene TRBJ2-3; 8 bases agree with TRBD2. With 4 bases clipped from V and 8 bases from J, the junction kept 11 bases outside the gene matches. CDR3 length equals 14 residues. Germline values: CDR1 SQVTM, CDR2 ANQGSEA. The CDR3 nucleotides read TGCAGCGTTGCTGTAACGGGGGGGCCTCCTACGCAGTATTTT. This translates into CSVAVTGGPPTQYF.

This clone was detected only once. The rearrangement joins TRBV12-5 to TRBJ2-3, with D possibly matching TRBD1 (6 bases). The CDR3 runs 15 residues. V was shortened by 6 bases and J by 3 bases, with 16 bases between the two germline ends. Germline-derived CDR1 and CDR2 are LGHNT and FRNRAP. The CDR3 protein is CASGAQGVGTDTQYF. The DNA for the CDR3 is TGTGCTAGTGGAGCACAGGGAGTGGGGACAGATACGCAGTATTTT.

The CDR3 DNA reads TGTGCCAGCGGGAACCGGGGGGCGGCCACTGAAGCTTTCTTT. Its protein product is CASGNRGAATEAFF. V gene TRBV27 combines with J gene TRBJ1-1; TRBD1 is a possible D gene (6 bases). Looked up from germline, CDR1 is MNHEY and CDR2 is SMNVEV (reference sequence). The CDR3 length is 14 residues. The ends were cut back, 8 bases at V and 4 bases at J, with 17 bases in the middle.

The genes are TRBV12-5 and TRBJ1-1, with a possible D match to TRBD1 (5 bases). The germline V and J ends were trimmed by 0 bases and 1 base, with 12 bases remaining between them. Germline loops: CDR1 LGHNT, CDR2 FRNRAP. The CDR3 has 16 amino acids. The CDR3 DNA sequence: TGTGCTAGTGGTTTGGTAATCGGGGGTGGGAACACTGAAGCTTTCTTT. It is translated as CASGLVIGGGNTEAFF.

This chain joins TRBV5-1 and TRBJ1-4; TRBD1 matches 9 bases. The CDR3 is 14 residues long. With V trimmed by 4 bases and J by 7 bases, 5 bases remained unmatched. CDR1 and CDR2 (germline): SGHRS, YFSETQ. The CDR3 coding sequence is TGCGCCAGCAGCCCACAGGGGGCAACTGAAAAACTGTTTTTT. Translated, it gives CASSPQGATEKLFF.

V usage is TRBV7-9 and J usage is TRBJ2-5; D not certain. The CDR3 has 14 residues. Germline CDR1 is SEHNR and CDR2 is FQNEAQ (reference sequence). The ends were cut back, 4 bases at V and 2 bases at J, with 11 bases in the middle. The CDR3 DNA reads as TGTGCCAGCAGCTCCTTCGTCGGGCAAGAGACCCAGTACTTC. Residues: CASSSFVGQETQYF.

The rearrangement joins TRBV4-1 to TRBJ2-1, with D possibly being TRBD1 (5 bases). The CDR3 runs 13 residues. CDR1 is MGHRA, CDR2 YSYEKL, per germline. Trimming took off 3 bases at V and 9 bases at J, with 12 bases between the two ends. CDR3 loop: CASSHEDSSEQFF. CDR3 coding DNA: TGCGCCAGCAGCCATGAAGACAGCAGTGAGCAGTTCTTC.

In the case of this clone: This CDR3 is also generated by other DNA sequences in the sample. The V gene is TRBV9, the J gene TRBJ2-3; D not resolved. V was pared by 2 bases and J by 1 base, with 8 bases between. The CDR3 sequence is 14 residues long. Per the germline V gene, CDR1 is SGDLS and CDR2 is YYNGEE. The CDR3 DNA reads TGTGCCAGCAGCGTTGGTCCGGGCACAGATACGCAGTATTTT. It is translated as CASSVGPGTDTQYF.

This clone was detected only once. The rearrangement links TRBV28 to TRBJ1-2, with a weak D call TRBD1 (5 bases). The CDR3 length is 16 residues. V lost 4 bases, J lost 5 bases, and 20 bases lay in between. Germline values: CDR1 MDHEN, CDR2 SYDVKM. The DNA for the CDR3 is TGTGCCAGCAGTTGGGCCCGGATCATTAGGGGTTATGGCTACACCTTC. Residues: CASSWARIIRGYGYTF.

The chain couples TRBV6-1 to TRBJ1-1, with D uncertain. Deletions cut 7 bases from V and 2 bases from J, with 5 bases between. CDR3 size: 11 residues. The germline V gene has CDR1 MNHNS and CDR2 SASEGT. CDR3 sequence reads: CASILNTEAFF. The DNA of the CDR3 is TGTGCCAGCATCTTAAACACTGAAGCTTTCTTT.

The gene calls are TRBV19 and TRBJ1-6; 9 positions match TRBD1. CDR3 length: 13 residues. The V gene's germline CDR1 is LNHDA and CDR2 SQIVND (reference sequence). The ends lost 9 bases at V and 7 bases at J; junction bases unmatched: 4. For the CDR3, the DNA is TGTGCCAGCGAGACAGGGGGAAATTCACCCCTCCACTTT. Translated: CASETGGNSPLHF.

The chain recombines TRBV27 with TRBJ1-2; 9 bases are shared with TRBD1. Trimming removed 3 bases from V and 3 bases from J; junction bases left unmatched: 5. This CDR3 region has 15 residues. Per the germline V gene, CDR1 is MNHEY and CDR2 is SMNVEV (reference sequence). CDR3 coding DNA: TGTGCCAGCAGTTTTCGAAGGACAGGGGACTATGGCTACACCTTC. It translates to CASSFRRTGDYGYTF.